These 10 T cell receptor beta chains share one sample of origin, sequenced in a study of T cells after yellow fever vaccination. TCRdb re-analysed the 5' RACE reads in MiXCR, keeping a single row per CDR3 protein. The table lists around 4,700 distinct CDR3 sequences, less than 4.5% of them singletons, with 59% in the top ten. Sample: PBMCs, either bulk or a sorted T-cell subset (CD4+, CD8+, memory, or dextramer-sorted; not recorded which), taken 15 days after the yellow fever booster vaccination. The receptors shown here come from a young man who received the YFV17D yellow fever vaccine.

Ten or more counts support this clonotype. CDR3 nucleotides: TGTGCCAGCAGTCTACGAGGGGTAGGGGGCCCCTACGAGCAGTACTTC. Translated, it gives CASSLRGVGGPYEQYF. The chain recombines TRBV6-5 with TRBJ2-7, with 7 bases matching TRBD1. Germline-derived CDR1 and CDR2 are MNHEY and SVGAGI. Trimming at V came to 5 bases and at J to 2 bases, leaving 12 bases not matched to a gene. This CDR3 is built from 16 residues.

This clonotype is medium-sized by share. The CDR3 here is CASSQEGGPAYEQYF. The DNA for the CDR3 is TGTGCCAGCAGCCAAGAAGGAGGGCCCGCCTACGAGCAGTACTTC. The chain carries TRBV4-2 and TRBJ2-7; a possible D gene is TRBD2 (6 bases). The V gene lost 0 bases and the J gene lost 2 bases, with 11 bases spanning the gap. CDR3 size: 15 residues. Germline CDR1 is LGHNA and CDR2 is YNFKEQ.

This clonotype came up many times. The CDR3 DNA sequence: TGTGCCAGCAGGAGACTAGCGGAAAACATTCAGTACTTC. Translation: CASRRLAENIQYF. The rearrangement joins TRBV6-2 or TRBV6-3 to TRBJ2-4, with 9 bases lining up with TRBD2. Trimming removed 6 bases from V and 5 bases from J; junction bases left unmatched: 2. Germline V CDR1 and CDR2: MNHEY, SVGEGT. The CDR3 has 13 amino acids.

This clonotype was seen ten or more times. As DNA, the CDR3 is TGCAGTGCTAGAACAAGTCTTTTCTACGAGCAGTACTTC. Residues: CSARTSLFYEQYF. This chain joins TRBV20-1 and TRBJ2-7, with D uncertain. The CDR3 has 13 amino acids. Germline V gene data show CDR1 as DFQATT and CDR2 as SNEGSKA (reference sequence). V lost 2 bases to trimming and J lost 3 bases, with 11 bases between them.

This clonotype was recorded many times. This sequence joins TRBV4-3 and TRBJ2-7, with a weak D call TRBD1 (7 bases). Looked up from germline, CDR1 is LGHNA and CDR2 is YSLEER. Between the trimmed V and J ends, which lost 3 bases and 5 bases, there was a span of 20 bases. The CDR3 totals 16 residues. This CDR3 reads CASSHRGRTGLDEQYF. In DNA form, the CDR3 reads TGCGCCAGCAGCCACCGGGGGAGGACAGGCCTCGACGAGCAGTACTTC.

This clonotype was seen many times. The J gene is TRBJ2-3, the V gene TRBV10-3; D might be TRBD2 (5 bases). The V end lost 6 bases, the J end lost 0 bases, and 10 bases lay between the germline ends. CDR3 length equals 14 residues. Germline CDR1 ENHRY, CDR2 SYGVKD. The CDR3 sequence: CAISRAESTDTQYF. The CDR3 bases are TGTGCCATCAGCCGAGCGGAGAGCACAGATACGCAGTATTTT.

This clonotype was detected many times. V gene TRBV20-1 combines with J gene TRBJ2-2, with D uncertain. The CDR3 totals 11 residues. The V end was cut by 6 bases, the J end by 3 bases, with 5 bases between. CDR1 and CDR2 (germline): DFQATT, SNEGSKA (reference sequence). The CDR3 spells CSAIDTGELFF. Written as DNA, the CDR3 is TGCAGTGCCATAGACACCGGGGAGCTGTTTTTT.

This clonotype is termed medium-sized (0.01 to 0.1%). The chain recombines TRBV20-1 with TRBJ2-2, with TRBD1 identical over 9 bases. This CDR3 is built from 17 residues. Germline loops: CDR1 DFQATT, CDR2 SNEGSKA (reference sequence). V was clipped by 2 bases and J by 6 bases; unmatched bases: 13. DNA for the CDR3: TGCAGTGCTAGACCCTGGCGGGGGACAGGGCCCCCCGGGGAGCTGTTTTTT. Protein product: CSARPWRGTGPPGELFF.

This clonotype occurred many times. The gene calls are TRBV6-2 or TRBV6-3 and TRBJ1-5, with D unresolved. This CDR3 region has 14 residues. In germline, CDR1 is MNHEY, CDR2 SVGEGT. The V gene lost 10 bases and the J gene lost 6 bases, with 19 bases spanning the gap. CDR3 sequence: CATCKNPVRQPQHF. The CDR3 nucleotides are TGTGCCACCTGCAAGAACCCGGTGCGTCAGCCCCAGCATTTT.

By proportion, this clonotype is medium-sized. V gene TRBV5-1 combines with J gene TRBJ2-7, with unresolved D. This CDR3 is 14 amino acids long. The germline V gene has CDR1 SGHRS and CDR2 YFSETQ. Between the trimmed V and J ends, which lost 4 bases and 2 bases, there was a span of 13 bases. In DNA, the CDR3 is TGCGCCAGCAGCCCTCGAAGTGGACCCTACGAGCAGTACTTC. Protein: CASSPRSGPYEQYF.